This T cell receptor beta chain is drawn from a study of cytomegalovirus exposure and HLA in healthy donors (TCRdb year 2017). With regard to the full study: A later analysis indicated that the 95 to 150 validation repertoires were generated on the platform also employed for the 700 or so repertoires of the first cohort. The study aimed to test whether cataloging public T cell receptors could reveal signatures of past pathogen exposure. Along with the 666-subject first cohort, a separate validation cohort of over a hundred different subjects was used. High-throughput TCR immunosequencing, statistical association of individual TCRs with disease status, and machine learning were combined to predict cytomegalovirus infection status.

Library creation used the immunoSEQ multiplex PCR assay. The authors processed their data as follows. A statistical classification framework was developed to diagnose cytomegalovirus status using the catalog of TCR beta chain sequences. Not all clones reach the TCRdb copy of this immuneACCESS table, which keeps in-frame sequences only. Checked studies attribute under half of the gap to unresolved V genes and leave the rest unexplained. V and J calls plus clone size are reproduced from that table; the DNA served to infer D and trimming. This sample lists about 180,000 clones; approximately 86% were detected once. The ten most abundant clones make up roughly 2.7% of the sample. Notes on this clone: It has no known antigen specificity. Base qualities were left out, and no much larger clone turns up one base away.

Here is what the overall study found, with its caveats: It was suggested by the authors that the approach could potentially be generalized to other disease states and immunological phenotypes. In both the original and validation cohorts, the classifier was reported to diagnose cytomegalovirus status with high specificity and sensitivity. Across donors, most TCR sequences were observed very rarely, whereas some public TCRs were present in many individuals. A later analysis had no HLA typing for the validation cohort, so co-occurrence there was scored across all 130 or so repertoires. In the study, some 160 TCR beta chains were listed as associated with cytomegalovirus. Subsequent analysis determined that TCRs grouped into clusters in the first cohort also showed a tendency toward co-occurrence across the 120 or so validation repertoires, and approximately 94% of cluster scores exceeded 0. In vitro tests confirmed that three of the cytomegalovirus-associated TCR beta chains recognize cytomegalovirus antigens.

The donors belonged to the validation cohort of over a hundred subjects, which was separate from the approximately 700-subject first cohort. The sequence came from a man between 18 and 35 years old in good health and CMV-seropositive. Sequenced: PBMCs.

This receptor has the CDR3 CASSVVPGVNTGELFF. Read as DNA, the sequence is TGTGCCAGCAGCGTAGTCCCAGGGGTGAACACCGGGGAGCTGTTTTTT. The rearrangement combines TRBV9 with TRBJ2-2; a tentative D call is TRBD1 (6 bases match). From a lookup of the germline V gene, CDR1 and CDR2 are SGDLS and YYNGEE. Deletion took 0 bases off V and 1 base off J, with a span of 10 bases between the germline ends. Counted from cysteine to phenylalanine, this CDR3 has 16 amino acids. The DNA shown is the 48-base CDR3, in frame from base 1.